This TCR beta chain is drawn from a study of shared clonotypes between healthy human individuals. The CDR3 extends over 12 amino acids. V lost 9 bases and J lost 2, with 11 bases in between. CDR1 and CDR2 from the germline V gene are MNHNS and SASEGT. Everyone who donated was a Caucasian adult who lived in Nashville, Tennessee. Produced via immunoSEQ multiplex PCR; TCRdb's table is partial and in-frame only. The repertoire holds some 350,000 clones, roughly 70% seen once, with around a tenth in the top ten. Source material: memory CD4+ T cells sorted from blood. Specified subset: CD45RA-negative fraction. The source of this sequence is a man younger than 45 in good health. The chain employs TRBV6-1 and TRBJ2-7, with D uncertain. The CDR3 nucleotides are TGTGCCAGGGGCTTTGGGCCCTACGAGCAGTACTTC. This codes for CARGFGPYEQYF.